Listed below are T cell receptor beta chains from one sample, sequenced in a study of T cell responses to AZD1222 COVID-19 vaccine. Clones were sequenced by immunoSEQ multiplex PCR, and TCRdb holds only the in-frame ones, with some missing. The sample shows over 120,000 clones, 80% to 90% of them seen only once. Source: peripheral blood, taken on day 0 of AZD1222 vaccination. These receptors came from an adult in good health. Each CDR3 is given with its conserved first and last residue. The D gene is left open where the match is weak. Clone size is given for some rows only: seen once, a few or many times, or a class if the clone is expanded.

D | J | size | V | CDR3 | DNA
NA | TRBJ2-3 | once | TRBV2 | CASNPAFTDTQYF | TGTGCCAGCAACCCAGCCTTCACAGATACGCAGTATTTT
NA | TRBJ1-2 | NA | TRBV27 | CASSPFAGHLGYTF | TGTGCCAGCAGCCCTTTTGCCGGGCACCTAGGCTACACCTTC
NA | TRBJ2-7 | NA | TRBV10-2 | CASSASTRWAYEQYF | TGCGCCAGCAGTGCTTCGACCAGGTGGGCCTACGAGCAGTACTTC
NA | TRBJ1-1 | NA | TRBV15 | CATDGGQGIREAFF | TGTGCCACCGACGGGGGGCAGGGGATCCGAGAAGCTTTCTTT
NA | TRBJ2-1 | NA | TRBV25-1 | CASNGENSYNEQFF | TGTGCCAGCAACGGGGAAAACTCCTACAATGAGCAGTTCTTC
TRBD1 | TRBJ2-2 | NA | TRBV2 | CASSDSRTGGSGELFF | TGTGCCAGCAGTGATAGCCGGACAGGGGGATCCGGGGAGCTGTTTTTT
NA | TRBJ2-7 | NA | TRBV10-2 | CASSEDGTTYEQYF | TGCGCCAGCAGTGAAGATGGGACGACCTACGAGCAGTACTTC
NA | TRBJ2-1 | few | TRBV12-5 | CAVTEGPSYNEQFF | TGTGCTGTTACCGAGGGGCCCTCCTACAATGAGCAGTTCTTC
NA | TRBJ1-5 | NA | TRBV28 | CASSFLPQGTNQPQHF | TGTGCCAGCAGTTTCCTCCCACAGGGCACGAATCAGCCCCAGCATTTT
NA | TRBJ2-5 | NA | TRBV2 | CASSGVGLETQYF | TGTGCCAGCAGTGGGGTGGGCCTGGAGACCCAGTACTTC
NA | TRBJ1-5 | once | TRBV28 | CASSLPSRPYSNQPQHF | TGTGCCAGCAGTTTACCGAGCAGGCCTTATAGCAATCAGCCCCAGCATTTT
NA | TRBJ1-2 | few | TRBV9 | CASSVAEENYGYTF | TGTGCCAGCAGCGTAGCGGAGGAGAACTATGGCTACACCTTC
NA | TRBJ2-5 | NA | TRBV19 | CASSIGLFRETQYF | TGTGCCAGTAGTATTGGCCTATTCAGAGAGACCCAGTACTTC
TRBD2 | TRBJ2-1 | few | TRBV2 | CASTRVPGLAGGNGEQFF | TGTGCCAGCACTCGGGTACCGGGACTAGCGGGAGGAAATGGCGAGCAGTTCTTC
NA | TRBJ1-5 | NA | TRBV27 | CASMEQRYSNQPQHF | TGTGCCAGCATGGAACAGCGTTATAGCAATCAGCCCCAGCATTTT
NA | TRBJ1-1 | NA | TRBV25-1 | CASSRGEYTEAFF | TGTGCCAGCAGTCGTGGGGAGTACACTGAAGCTTTCTTT
NA | TRBJ2-7 | NA | TRBV6-5 | CASRMPGVTFEQYF | TGTGCCAGCAGGATGCCAGGGGTAACCTTCGAGCAGTACTTC
NA | TRBJ2-1 | NA | TRBV9 | CASSTIGSIDEQFF | TGTGCCAGCAGCACAATAGGGAGTATCGATGAGCAGTTCTTC
TRBD1 | TRBJ2-2 | once | TRBV27 | CASRRTGLDGELFF | TGTGCCAGCAGGCGGACAGGGCTGGACGGGGAGCTGTTTTTT
NA | TRBJ1-4 | few | TRBV19 | CARGSFNEKLFF | TGTGCCCGGGGATCCTTTAATGAAAAACTGTTTTTT
NA | TRBJ1-1 | NA | TRBV23-1 | CASSQEGNTEAFF | TGCGCCAGCAGTCAAGAGGGCAACACTGAAGCTTTCTTT
TRBD1 | TRBJ2-1 | few | TRBV15 | CATSMGQGAFDEQFF | TGTGCCACCAGCATGGGACAGGGGGCATTCGATGAGCAGTTCTTC
NA | TRBJ1-2 | NA | TRBV2 | CASSDRGNGYTF | TGTGCCAGCAGTGACCGGGGAAATGGCTACACCTTC
NA | TRBJ2-3 | NA | TRBV12-5 | CASGLQYTDTQYF | TGTGCTAGTGGTTTGCAGTACACGGATACGCAGTATTTT
NA | TRBJ2-3 | few | TRBV11-3 | CARSAAQYF | TGTGCCAGGTCGGCGGCGCAGTATTTT
NA | TRBJ1-2 | NA | TRBV27 | CASSSPARNYGYTF | TGTGCCAGCAGTTCCCCTGCCCGAAACTATGGCTACACCTTC
TRBD1 | TRBJ2-7 | NA | TRBV12-5 | CASAPDRLYEQYF | TGTGCTAGTGCCCCGGACAGGCTATACGAGCAGTACTTC
TRBD1 | TRBJ1-5 | NA | TRBV7-8 | CASSSFGTGPWPQHF | TGTGCCAGCAGCTCCTTCGGGACAGGGCCTTGGCCCCAGCATTTT
NA | TRBJ1-1 | once | TRBV7-2 | CASSLGGRPEAFF | TGTGCCAGCAGCTTAGGTGGCAGGCCTGAAGCTTTCTTT
NA | TRBJ2-1 | NA | TRBV10-1 | CASSESGGGRFSEQFF | TGCGCCAGCAGTGAGTCTGGCGGGGGCCGTTTTAGTGAGCAGTTCTTC
NA | TRBJ1-2 | NA | TRBV28 | CASSLGGSNYGYTF | TGTGCCAGCAGTTTAGGGGGTAGTAACTATGGCTACACCTTC
NA | TRBJ2-6 | NA | TRBV29-1 | CSVGTGKSSGANVLTF | TGCAGCGTCGGCACTGGGAAGAGCTCTGGGGCCAACGTCCTGACTTTC
NA | TRBJ2-5 | NA | TRBV25-1 | CASSEYGTAQYF | TGTGCCAGCAGTGAATATGGGACGGCTCAGTACTTC
TRBD1 | TRBJ1-1 | NA | TRBV11-3 | CASSSGTGYGTEAFF | TGTGCCAGCAGCTCTGGGACAGGCTATGGCACTGAAGCTTTCTTT
TRBD1 | TRBJ2-7 | NA | TRBV19 | CASSAYRGAEQYF | TGTGCCAGTAGTGCCTACAGGGGAGCCGAGCAGTACTTC
NA | TRBJ1-1 | NA | TRBV3-1/TRBV3-2 | CASSRRTEAFF | TGTGCCAGCAGCCGCAGGACTGAAGCTTTCTTT
NA | TRBJ2-7 | NA | TRBV27 | CASSVIPGGSTYEQYF | TGTGCCAGCAGTGTCATACCAGGGGGGTCTACCTACGAGCAGTACTTC
NA | TRBJ1-5 | NA | TRBV5-8 | CASSFGSNQPQHF | TGTGCCAGCAGCTTTGGGAGCAATCAGCCCCAGCATTTT
TRBD2 | TRBJ2-5 | NA | TRBV11-2 | CASSLDPPRGGPQETQYF | TGTGCCAGCAGCTTAGATCCCCCACGCGGGGGGCCCCAAGAGACCCAGTACTTC
NA | TRBJ1-4 | NA | TRBV19 | CASNPTWPDGEKLFF | TGTGCCAGTAACCCAACCTGGCCCGACGGTGAAAAACTGTTTTTT
NA | TRBJ1-3 | NA | TRBV7-9 | CASSLGSSGNTIYF | TGTGCCAGCAGCTTAGGTAGCTCTGGAAACACCATATATTTT
NA | TRBJ2-3 | NA | TRBV24-1 | CATSSPGVDTQYF | TGTGCCACCAGCAGCCCGGGAGTTGATACGCAGTATTTT
NA | TRBJ2-2 | NA | TRBV23-1 | CATEKGGELFF | TGCGCCACAGAGAAGGGCGGGGAGCTGTTTTTT
NA | TRBJ2-2 | NA | TRBV11-3 | CASSLGGGTGELFF | TGTGCCAGCAGCTTAGGCGGCGGGACCGGGGAGCTGTTTTTT
NA | TRBJ1-1 | NA | TRBV30 | CAWSDSGGTEAFF | TGTGCCTGGTCTGACAGCGGCGGGACTGAAGCTTTCTTT
TRBD1 | TRBJ1-2 | NA | TRBV5-1 | CASSSLAGQNYGYTF | TGCGCCAGCAGCTCCTTAGCGGGACAGAATTATGGCTACACCTTC
NA | TRBJ1-5 | few | TRBV19 | CASSAGGVGPQHF | TGTGCCAGTAGTGCTGGCGGGGTCGGACCCCAGCATTTT
TRBD1 | TRBJ2-7 | few | TRBV29-1 | CSAISGQGLSSYEQYF | TGCAGCGCCATTTCGGGACAGGGGTTGTCATCCTACGAGCAGTACTTC
NA | TRBJ1-4 | NA | TRBV6-5 | CASKMGRSPNEKLFF | TGTGCCAGCAAAATGGGTAGGAGCCCGAATGAAAAACTGTTTTTT